A selection of T cell receptor beta chains follows, all from one sample in a study of cytomegalovirus exposure and HLA in healthy donors. Profiled with immunoSEQ multiplex PCR; TCRdb holds only in-frame clones, not every one. The sample records approximately 150,000 clones, more than 70% being singletons. Sequencing input: PBMCs. The receptors come from a man younger than 35 in good health and CMV-seropositive. Both conserved end residues are part of each CDR3. The D gene is left open where the match is weak. Clone size, where shown, is once, few, many, or a class for clones that have expanded.

clone_size: few
d_call: .
j_call: TRBJ1-5
v_call: TRBV4-2
cdr3_nt: TGTGCCAGCAGCCAAGATAAAGGAGGCAATCAGCCCCAGCATTTT
cdr3_aa: CASSQDKGGNQPQHF

clone_size: .
d_call: .
j_call: TRBJ2-7
v_call: TRBV21-1
cdr3_nt: TGTGCCAGCAGCAAAGAGGAGGGGACCTCCTACGAGCAGTACTTC
cdr3_aa: CASSKEEGTSYEQYF

clone_size: .
d_call: .
j_call: TRBJ2-3
v_call: TRBV11-2
cdr3_nt: TGTGCCAGCAGCTTAGCATCAGATACGCAGTATTTT
cdr3_aa: CASSLASDTQYF

clone_size: .
d_call: .
j_call: TRBJ2-1
v_call: TRBV28
cdr3_nt: TGTGCCAGCAGCCCCAGGGCCCGCAATGAGCAGTTCTTC
cdr3_aa: CASSPRARNEQFF

clone_size: .
d_call: TRBD1
j_call: TRBJ2-7
v_call: TRBV6-1
cdr3_nt: TGTGCCAGCAGGGGAACCGGGACAGGGTCCTACGAGCAGTACTTC
cdr3_aa: CASRGTGTGSYEQYF

clone_size: .
d_call: .
j_call: TRBJ2-7
v_call: TRBV2
cdr3_nt: TGTGCCAGCAGCGACAGCAACTACGAGCAGTACTTC
cdr3_aa: CASSDSNYEQYF

clone_size: .
d_call: .
j_call: TRBJ2-7
v_call: TRBV7-9
cdr3_nt: TGTGCCAGTCGAAAGGGGGGGACCTACGAGCAGTACTTC
cdr3_aa: CASRKGGTYEQYF

clone_size: .
d_call: .
j_call: TRBJ1-5
v_call: TRBV7-6
cdr3_nt: TGTGCCAGCAGCTCCAGGGGTGGGAGCAATCAGCCCCAGCATTTT
cdr3_aa: CASSSRGGSNQPQHF

clone_size: .
d_call: TRBD1
j_call: TRBJ2-4
v_call: TRBV2
cdr3_nt: TGTGCCAGCAGTGATATGGACAGGGGGGCGGTGGCCAAAAACATTCAGTACTTC
cdr3_aa: CASSDMDRGAVAKNIQYF

clone_size: .
d_call: TRBD2
j_call: TRBJ2-7
v_call: TRBV6-1
cdr3_nt: TGTGCCAGTCACGCTAGCGGACCTAAGTGGGAGCAGTACTTC
cdr3_aa: CASHASGPKWEQYF

clone_size: .
d_call: .
j_call: TRBJ2-3
v_call: TRBV9
cdr3_nt: TGTGCCAGCAGCCCACATGACCTGGGGCCAGATACGCAGTATTTT
cdr3_aa: CASSPHDLGPDTQYF

clone_size: .
d_call: .
j_call: TRBJ2-1
v_call: TRBV5-1
cdr3_nt: TGCGCCAGCAGCTTGCGGGGGGCCTCCTACAATGAGCAGTTCTTC
cdr3_aa: CASSLRGASYNEQFF

clone_size: .
d_call: .
j_call: TRBJ2-7
v_call: TRBV7-9
cdr3_nt: TGTGCCAGCAGCTTAGTACAGGCAGCCCACGAGCAGTACTTC
cdr3_aa: CASSLVQAAHEQYF

clone_size: .
d_call: TRBD2
j_call: TRBJ2-7
v_call: TRBV15
cdr3_nt: TGTGCCACCCGACTAGCGGGAGGCGAGCAGTACTTC
cdr3_aa: CATRLAGGEQYF

clone_size: .
d_call: TRBD2
j_call: TRBJ2-5
v_call: TRBV28
cdr3_nt: TGTGCCAGCAGTCCGCTTAGCGGGAGCGGGACCCAGTACTTC
cdr3_aa: CASSPLSGSGTQYF

clone_size: few
d_call: .
j_call: TRBJ1-4
v_call: TRBV6-1
cdr3_nt: TGTGCCAGCAGTGAAGCGCTTCAGGCGATGGATGAAAAACTGTTTTTT
cdr3_aa: CASSEALQAMDEKLFF

clone_size: few
d_call: .
j_call: TRBJ2-4
v_call: TRBV6-1
cdr3_nt: TGTGCCAGCAGCGACCCAGGGAACATTCAGTACTTC
cdr3_aa: CASSDPGNIQYF

clone_size: .
d_call: TRBD2
j_call: TRBJ2-5
v_call: TRBV27
cdr3_nt: TGTGCCAGCAGTTTCGGGCTACATGGCCCTAGCGGGAGCCAAGAGACCCAGTACTTC
cdr3_aa: CASSFGLHGPSGSQETQYF

clone_size: .
d_call: .
j_call: TRBJ1-1
v_call: TRBV5-1
cdr3_nt: TGCGCCAGCAGCCCTGGACAAGAGAACACTGAAGCTTTCTTT
cdr3_aa: CASSPGQENTEAFF

clone_size: .
d_call: TRBD2
j_call: TRBJ2-1
v_call: TRBV7-8
cdr3_nt: TGTGCCAGCAGACGTCCCCCGGGACTAGTCAACAATGAGCAGTTCTTC
cdr3_aa: CASRRPPGLVNNEQFF

clone_size: few
d_call: .
j_call: TRBJ1-1
v_call: TRBV7-6
cdr3_nt: TGTGCCAGCAGTTCAGCGGGGCCCCCTGAAGCTTTCTTT
cdr3_aa: CASSSAGPPEAFF

clone_size: .
d_call: .
j_call: TRBJ2-6
v_call: TRBV7-2
cdr3_nt: TGTGCCAGCAGCGATAGGACAACTGGGGCCAACGTCCTGACTTTC
cdr3_aa: CASSDRTTGANVLTF

clone_size: .
d_call: .
j_call: TRBJ2-1
v_call: TRBV30
cdr3_nt: TGTGCCTGGAGGGTCAACAGCGGGTTGGGGGAGCAGTTCTTC
cdr3_aa: CAWRVNSGLGEQFF

clone_size: .
d_call: .
j_call: TRBJ2-1
v_call: TRBV5-1
cdr3_nt: TGCGCCAGCAGCTTGGCAACCGGGAGCACCTACAATGAGCAGTTCTTC
cdr3_aa: CASSLATGSTYNEQFF

clone_size: .
d_call: .
j_call: TRBJ1-4
v_call: TRBV7-6
cdr3_nt: TGTGCCAGCAGCCAGGGTTTGGCTAATGAAAAACTGTTTTTT
cdr3_aa: CASSQGLANEKLFF

clone_size: .
d_call: .
j_call: TRBJ2-1
v_call: TRBV30
cdr3_nt: TGTGCCTGGAAAGGACAGTACTTGGACAATGAGCAGTTCTTC
cdr3_aa: CAWKGQYLDNEQFF

clone_size: .
d_call: .
j_call: TRBJ1-4
v_call: TRBV28
cdr3_nt: TGTGCCAGCAGCCAACACAACCCCGGGGTAAAGGATGAAAAACTGTTTTTT
cdr3_aa: CASSQHNPGVKDEKLFF

clone_size: .
d_call: .
j_call: TRBJ2-1
v_call: TRBV19
cdr3_nt: TGTGCCAGTAGTACCCTAGCTGGTGGCTCCTACAATGAGCAGTTCTTC
cdr3_aa: CASSTLAGGSYNEQFF

clone_size: .
d_call: .
j_call: TRBJ2-7
v_call: TRBV9
cdr3_nt: TGTGCCAGCAGCAAACCAGCCGGGACTGATTCCTACGAGCAGTACTTC
cdr3_aa: CASSKPAGTDSYEQYF

clone_size: .
d_call: TRBD1
j_call: TRBJ1-1
v_call: TRBV10-3
cdr3_nt: TGTGCCATCAGTGAGACGACAGGGTGGGACACTGAAGCTTTCTTT
cdr3_aa: CAISETTGWDTEAFF

clone_size: few
d_call: .
j_call: TRBJ2-7
v_call: TRBV9
cdr3_nt: TGTGCCAGCAGCGTAGGGAGTAGCTCCTACGAGCAGTACTTC
cdr3_aa: CASSVGSSSYEQYF

clone_size: .
d_call: .
j_call: TRBJ2-1
v_call: TRBV29-1
cdr3_nt: TGCAGCGTTGAGAGACAGGTAGGGGGAAATGAGCAGTTCTTC
cdr3_aa: CSVERQVGGNEQFF

clone_size: .
d_call: TRBD2
j_call: TRBJ2-1
v_call: TRBV6-5
cdr3_nt: TGTGCCAGCAGTTACTCGGGCCTAGCGGGATTCGAGCAGTTCTTC
cdr3_aa: CASSYSGLAGFEQFF

clone_size: few
d_call: .
j_call: TRBJ1-6
v_call: TRBV28
cdr3_nt: TGTGCCAGCAGTTTACTTTACGGCCGGGCACGGGGTTATAATTCACCCCTCCACTTT
cdr3_aa: CASSLLYGRARGYNSPLHF

clone_size: .
d_call: .
j_call: TRBJ2-7
v_call: TRBV6-1
cdr3_nt: TGTGCCAGCAGTGCCGACAAAGCGCAGTACTTC
cdr3_aa: CASSADKAQYF

clone_size: .
d_call: .
j_call: TRBJ1-5
v_call: TRBV4-2
cdr3_nt: TGTGCCAGCAGCCCAGCCATAAGGGGATATAGTTCTTTAGGCAATCAGCCCCAGCATTTT
cdr3_aa: CASSPAIRGYSSLGNQPQHF

clone_size: .
d_call: .
j_call: TRBJ1-5
v_call: TRBV28
cdr3_nt: TGTGCCAGCACAAAAGGGAATTTCAGGGATCAGCCCCAGCATTTT
cdr3_aa: CASTKGNFRDQPQHF

clone_size: .
d_call: .
j_call: TRBJ2-2
v_call: TRBV9
cdr3_nt: TGTGCCAGCACCCCCGGCGTTTACGGGGGGGAGCTGTTTTTT
cdr3_aa: CASTPGVYGGELFF

clone_size: .
d_call: TRBD2
j_call: TRBJ2-5
v_call: TRBV15
cdr3_nt: TGTGCCACCAGCAGAGATCGGGGGAGGGGTCGGCAAGAGACCCAGTACTTC
cdr3_aa: CATSRDRGRGRQETQYF

clone_size: few
d_call: .
j_call: TRBJ2-3
v_call: TRBV2
cdr3_nt: TGTGCCAGCAGTGAAACAGGGGATACGCAGTATTTT
cdr3_aa: CASSETGDTQYF

clone_size: once
d_call: .
j_call: TRBJ2-1
v_call: TRBV5-6
cdr3_nt: TGTGCCAGCAGCCTGGATTTGAGGAGGGGTGAGCAGTTCTTC
cdr3_aa: CASSLDLRRGEQFF

clone_size: few
d_call: .
j_call: TRBJ1-1
v_call: TRBV6-6
cdr3_nt: TGTGCCAGCACCCGGACGGAGGAGAACACTGAAGCTTTCTTT
cdr3_aa: CASTRTEENTEAFF

clone_size: .
d_call: TRBD2
j_call: TRBJ2-7
v_call: TRBV5-1
cdr3_nt: TGCGCCAGCAGCTTGGGTGGTAGCGGGATTCCTGGGTCTGGGGAGCAGTACTTC
cdr3_aa: CASSLGGSGIPGSGEQYF

clone_size: .
d_call: TRBD2
j_call: TRBJ2-1
v_call: TRBV5-1
cdr3_nt: TGCGCCAGCAGCTTGGGGGGGGCTAGCGGGCACTCCGGATCCTACAATGAGCAGTTCTTC
cdr3_aa: CASSLGGASGHSGSYNEQFF

clone_size: .
d_call: .
j_call: TRBJ2-1
v_call: TRBV29-1
cdr3_nt: TGCAGCGTTGAAACTGGTTACAATGAGCAGTTCTTC
cdr3_aa: CSVETGYNEQFF

clone_size: .
d_call: .
j_call: TRBJ1-2
v_call: TRBV28
cdr3_nt: TGTGCCAGCAGCCGGTCCCTCCCAGGTGGCTACACCTTC
cdr3_aa: CASSRSLPGGYTF

clone_size: .
d_call: .
j_call: TRBJ1-5
v_call: TRBV10-3
cdr3_nt: TGTGCCACAGGAGGAAGAGTATATCAGCCCCAGCATTTT
cdr3_aa: CATGGRVYQPQHF

clone_size: .
d_call: TRBD2
j_call: TRBJ2-1
v_call: TRBV28
cdr3_nt: TGTGCCAGCAGTCCTTCTGGTGTTCTAGCGGACAATGAGCAGTTCTTC
cdr3_aa: CASSPSGVLADNEQFF

clone_size: .
d_call: .
j_call: TRBJ1-5
v_call: TRBV4-1
cdr3_nt: TGCGCCAGCAGCCAAGGACAGGTAGACAATCAGCCCCAGCATTTT
cdr3_aa: CASSQGQVDNQPQHF

clone_size: .
d_call: .
j_call: TRBJ2-7
v_call: TRBV6-5
cdr3_nt: TGTGCCAGCAGCAGCCGGGGAATCATGTACGAGCAGTACTTC
cdr3_aa: CASSSRGIMYEQYF

clone_size: .
d_call: TRBD2
j_call: TRBJ2-5
v_call: TRBV7-3
cdr3_nt: TGTGCCAGCAGCTTCCGCGGGAGGGCCAGGGGGGAGACCCAGTACTTC
cdr3_aa: CASSFRGRARGETQYF

clone_size: .
d_call: .
j_call: TRBJ1-1
v_call: TRBV29-1
cdr3_nt: TGCAGCGTACCTGGAGAAGGTGAAGCTTTCTTT
cdr3_aa: CSVPGEGEAFF

clone_size: .
d_call: TRBD2
j_call: TRBJ2-1
v_call: TRBV9
cdr3_nt: TGTGCCAGCAGCGTTAGCGGGACGTCCTACAATGAGCAGTTCTTC
cdr3_aa: CASSVSGTSYNEQFF

clone_size: few
d_call: .
j_call: TRBJ2-1
v_call: TRBV4-2
cdr3_nt: TGTGCCAGCAGCCAAGAGGAGGGTGTGGGTTACAATGAGCAGTTCTTC
cdr3_aa: CASSQEEGVGYNEQFF